This TCR beta chain was sequenced during a study of human thymus T cells. Study-wide findings and caveats: In thymic and blood repertoires alike, V and J usage looked biased.

The thymus tissue came from resections taken during corrective heart surgery. Finnish infants who were healthy and having corrective surgery for congenital heart defects made up the donors. Here immunoSEQ multiplex PCR was the method, and the copy in TCRdb shows in-frame clones only, minus some. This table has tens of thousands of clones, about 95% appearing once. The germline V gene has CDR1 MNHNY and CDR2 SVGAGI (reference sequence). This CDR3 has 15 amino acids. V dropped 2 bases and J dropped 1 base, with 9 bases sitting between them. With respect to this clone: Its cognate antigen is unknown.

The source is a girl in the first two years of life with a congenital heart defect but otherwise immunologically healthy. Sequenced material: thymus tissue. The J gene is TRBJ1-5, the V gene TRBV6-6, with unresolved D. Here the CDR3 reads CASSYADPSNQPQHF. The DNA for the CDR3 is TGTGCCAGCAGTTACGCGGACCCAAGCAATCAGCCCCAGCATTTT.